This TCR beta chain was observed in a study of PD-L1 blockade in urothelial cancer. Looking at the study overall: Prior exposure to chemotherapy in patients amounted to 0 to 3 regimens received. The researchers analyzed blood 3 weeks (second dose) and 6 weeks after treatment start.

In its sample, this clone was seen a few times. A junction boundary mismatches the germline segment, possibly from a read error. Data came from immunoSEQ multiplex PCR; TCRdb stores just in-frame clones and leaves some out. This table has about 51,000 clones, 88% appearing once. Looked up from germline, CDR1 is KGHSH and CDR2 is LQKENI. This CDR3 region has 16 residues. Time point in this sample: peripheral blood 6 weeks after treatment start. For each patient, 1 to 8 samples were obtained, pretreatment and on-treatment. The chain couples TRBV18 to TRBJ1-1; no clear D. The TCR originated in a man aged 60 to 75 with urothelial cancer. The sequences come from PBMCs, collected around atezolizumab (anti-PD-L1) treatment. This chain's CDR3 is CASSPSIAGSGTEAFF. CDR3 nucleotides: TGTGCCAGTTCACCATCCATCGCGGGAAGTGGTACTGAAGCTTTCTTT.